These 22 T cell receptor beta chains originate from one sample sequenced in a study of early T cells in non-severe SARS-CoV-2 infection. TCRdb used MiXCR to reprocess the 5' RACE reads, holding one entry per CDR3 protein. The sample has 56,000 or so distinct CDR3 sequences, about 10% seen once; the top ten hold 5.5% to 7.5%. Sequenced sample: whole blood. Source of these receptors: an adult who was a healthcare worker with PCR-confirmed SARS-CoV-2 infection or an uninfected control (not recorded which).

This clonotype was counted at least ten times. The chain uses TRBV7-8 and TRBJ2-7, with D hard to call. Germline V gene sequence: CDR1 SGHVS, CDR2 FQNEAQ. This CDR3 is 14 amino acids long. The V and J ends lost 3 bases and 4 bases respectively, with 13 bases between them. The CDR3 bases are TGTGCCAGCAGCTTCCGACCGGAGAGATACGAGCAGTACTTC. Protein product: CASSFRPERYEQYF.

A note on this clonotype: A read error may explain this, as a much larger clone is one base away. CDR3 sequence (DNA): TGTGCCAGCAGCCCGGAAGGTTTTAGGACAGGGGAGGTCTTC. Translation gives CASSPEGFRTGEVF. The V gene is TRBV5-8, the J gene TRBJ2-1, with 9 bases matching TRBD1. This CDR3 has 14 residues. CDR1 SGHTS and CDR2 YDEGEE come from the germline V gene.

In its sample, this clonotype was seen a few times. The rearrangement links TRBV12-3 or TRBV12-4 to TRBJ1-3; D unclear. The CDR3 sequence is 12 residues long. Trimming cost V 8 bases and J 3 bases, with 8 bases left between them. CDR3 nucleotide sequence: TGTGCCAGCGCAATACGTGGAAACACCATATATTTT. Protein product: CASAIRGNTIYF.

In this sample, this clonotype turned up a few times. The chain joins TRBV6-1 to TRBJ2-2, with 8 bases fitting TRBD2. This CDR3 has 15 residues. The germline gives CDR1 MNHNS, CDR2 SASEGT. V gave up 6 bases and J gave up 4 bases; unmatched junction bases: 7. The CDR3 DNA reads TGTGCCAGCAGGTTTAGCGGGGACGGCACCGGGGAGCTGTTTTTT. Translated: CASRFSGDGTGELFF.

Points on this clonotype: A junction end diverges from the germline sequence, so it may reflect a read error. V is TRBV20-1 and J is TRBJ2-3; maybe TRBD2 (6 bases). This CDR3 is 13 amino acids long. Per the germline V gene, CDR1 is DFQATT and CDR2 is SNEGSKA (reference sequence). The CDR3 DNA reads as TGCAGTGCTAGCAAGGGAGGCACAGTTACGCAGTATTTT. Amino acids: CSASKGGTVTQYF.

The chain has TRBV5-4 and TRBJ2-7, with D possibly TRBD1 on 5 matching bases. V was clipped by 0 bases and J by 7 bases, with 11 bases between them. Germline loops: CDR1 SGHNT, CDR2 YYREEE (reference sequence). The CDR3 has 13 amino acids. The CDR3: CASSLVPQGEQYF. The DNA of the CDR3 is TGTGCCAGCAGCTTGGTCCCTCAGGGTGAGCAGTACTTC.

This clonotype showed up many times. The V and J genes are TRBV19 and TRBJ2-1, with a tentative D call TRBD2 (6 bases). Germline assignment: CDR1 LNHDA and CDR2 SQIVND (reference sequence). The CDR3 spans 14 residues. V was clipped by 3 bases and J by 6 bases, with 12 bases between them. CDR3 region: CASSISGSVNEQFF. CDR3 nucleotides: TGTGCCAGTAGTATCTCCGGGAGTGTCAATGAGCAGTTCTTC.

The chain's CDR3 is CASSLFLAGDGNEQFF. The CDR3 region has the DNA TGCGCCAGCAGCTTATTCCTAGCGGGAGATGGCAATGAGCAGTTCTTC. The chain uses TRBV5-1 and TRBJ2-1; 10 bases map to TRBD2. V lost 2 bases to trimming and J lost 6 bases; unmatched junction nucleotides: 8. The CDR3 totals 16 residues. CDR1 is SGHRS, CDR2 YFSETQ, per germline.

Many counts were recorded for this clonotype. The CDR3 coding sequence is TGCGCCAGCAGTGACGGATCAACTAATGAAAAACTGTTTTTT. This encodes CASSDGSTNEKLFF. This chain links TRBV10-1 with TRBJ1-4; D is unclear. Germline loops: CDR1 WNHNN, CDR2 SYGVQD (reference sequence). V lost 3 bases, J lost 0 bases, and 5 bases lay in between. The CDR3 is 14 amino acids.

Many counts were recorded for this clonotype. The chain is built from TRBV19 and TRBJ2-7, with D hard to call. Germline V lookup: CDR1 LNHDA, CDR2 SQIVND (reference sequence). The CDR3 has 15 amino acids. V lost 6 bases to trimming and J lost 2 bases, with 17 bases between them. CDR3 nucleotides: TGTGCCAGTAGCCCCCAGGTGGCGTTTCCCTACGAGCAGTACTTC. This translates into CASSPQVAFPYEQYF.

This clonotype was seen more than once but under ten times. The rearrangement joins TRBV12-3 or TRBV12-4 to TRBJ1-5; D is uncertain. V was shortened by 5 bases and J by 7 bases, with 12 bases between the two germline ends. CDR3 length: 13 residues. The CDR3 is CASSLRPVQPQHF. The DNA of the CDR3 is TGTGCCAGCAGTCTCAGGCCTGTACAGCCCCAGCATTTT.

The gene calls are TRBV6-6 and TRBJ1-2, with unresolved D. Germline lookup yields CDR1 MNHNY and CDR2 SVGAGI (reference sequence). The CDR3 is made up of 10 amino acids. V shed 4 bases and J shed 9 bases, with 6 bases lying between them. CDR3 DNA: TGTGCCAGCAGTTCACTTAGCTACACCTTC. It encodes CASSSLSYTF.

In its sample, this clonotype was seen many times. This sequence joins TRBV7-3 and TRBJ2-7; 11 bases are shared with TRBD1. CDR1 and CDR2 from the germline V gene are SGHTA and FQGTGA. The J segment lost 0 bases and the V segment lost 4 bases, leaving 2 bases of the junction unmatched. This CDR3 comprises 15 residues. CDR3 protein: CASSWGQGDSYEQYF. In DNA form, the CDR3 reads TGTGCCAGCAGCTGGGGACAGGGGGACTCCTACGAGCAGTACTTC.

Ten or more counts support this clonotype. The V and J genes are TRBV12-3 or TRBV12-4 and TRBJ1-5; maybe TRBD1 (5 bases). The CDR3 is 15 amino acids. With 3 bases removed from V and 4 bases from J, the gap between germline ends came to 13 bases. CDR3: CASSLRQGENQPQHF. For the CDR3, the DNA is TGTGCCAGCAGTTTGAGGCAGGGAGAAAATCAGCCCCAGCATTTT.

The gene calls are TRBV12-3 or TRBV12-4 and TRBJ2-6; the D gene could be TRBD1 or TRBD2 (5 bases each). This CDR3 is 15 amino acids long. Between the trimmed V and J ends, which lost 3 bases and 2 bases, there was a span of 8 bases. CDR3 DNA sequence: TGTGCCAGCAGTTTGTCGGGACCTGGGGCCAACGTCCTGACTTTC. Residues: CASSLSGPGANVLTF.

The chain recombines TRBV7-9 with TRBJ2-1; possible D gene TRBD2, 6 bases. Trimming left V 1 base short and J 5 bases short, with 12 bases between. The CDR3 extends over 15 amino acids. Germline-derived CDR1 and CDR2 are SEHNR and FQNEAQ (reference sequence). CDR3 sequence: CASSLGGGPNNEQFF. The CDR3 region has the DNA TGTGCCAGCAGCTTAGGCGGAGGGCCCAACAATGAGCAGTTCTTC.

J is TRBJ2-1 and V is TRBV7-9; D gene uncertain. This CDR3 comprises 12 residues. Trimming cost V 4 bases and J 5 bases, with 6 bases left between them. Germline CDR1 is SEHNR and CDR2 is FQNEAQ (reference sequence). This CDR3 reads CASSSRNNEQFF. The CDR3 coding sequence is TGTGCCAGCAGCTCCAGAAACAATGAGCAGTTCTTC.

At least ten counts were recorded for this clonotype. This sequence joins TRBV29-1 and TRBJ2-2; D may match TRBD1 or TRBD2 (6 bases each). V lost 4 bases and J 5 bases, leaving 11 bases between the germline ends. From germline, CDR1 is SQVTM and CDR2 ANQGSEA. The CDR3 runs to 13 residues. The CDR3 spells CSVAGAGTGELFF. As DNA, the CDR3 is TGCAGCGTTGCGGGGGCCGGTACCGGGGAGCTGTTTTTT.

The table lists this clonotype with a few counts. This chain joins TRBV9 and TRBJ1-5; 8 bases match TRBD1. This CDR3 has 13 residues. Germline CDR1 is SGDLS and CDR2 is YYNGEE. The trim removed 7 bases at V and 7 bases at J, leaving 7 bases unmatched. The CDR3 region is CASLDRVDQPQHF. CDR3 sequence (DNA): TGTGCCAGCCTGGACAGGGTTGACCAGCCCCAGCATTTT. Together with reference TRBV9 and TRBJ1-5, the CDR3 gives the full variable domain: DSGVTQTPKHLITATGQRVTLRCSPRSGDLSVYWYQQSLDQGLQFLIQYYNGEERAKGNILERFSAQQFPDLHSELNLSSLELGDSALYFCASLDRVDQPQHFGDGTRLSIL.

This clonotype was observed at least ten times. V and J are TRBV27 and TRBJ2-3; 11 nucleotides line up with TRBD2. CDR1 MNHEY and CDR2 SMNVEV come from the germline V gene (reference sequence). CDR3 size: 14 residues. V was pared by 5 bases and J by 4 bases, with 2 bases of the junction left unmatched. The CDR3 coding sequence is TGTGCCAGCAGTCTTAGCGGGAGGGCAGATACGCAGTATTTT. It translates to CASSLSGRADTQYF.

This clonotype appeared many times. CDR3 sequence (DNA): TGTGCCATCAGTCGATTTACAGGCAGCGGGAGACTAGATACGCAGTATTTT. Residues: CAISRFTGSGRLDTQYF. The chain has TRBV10-3 and TRBJ2-3; the match to TRBD2 covers 8 bases. V shed 5 bases, J shed 5 bases, and the junction held 15 bases outside the gene matches. Looked up from germline, CDR1 is ENHRY and CDR2 is SYGVKD. This CDR3 contains 17 residues.

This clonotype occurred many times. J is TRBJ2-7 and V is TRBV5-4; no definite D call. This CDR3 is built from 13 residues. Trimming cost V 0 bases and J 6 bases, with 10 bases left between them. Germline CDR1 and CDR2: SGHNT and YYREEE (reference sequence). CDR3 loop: CASSLEQVGEQYF. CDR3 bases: TGTGCCAGCAGCTTGGAGCAGGTTGGCGAGCAGTACTTC.